A single sample gave rise to the 11 T cell receptor beta chains below, sequenced in a study of blood T cell repertoires in COVID-19. Produced via immunoSEQ multiplex PCR; TCRdb's table is partial and in-frame only. The sample has fewer than 250,000 clones; 84% are singletons. The specimen sequenced was peripheral blood. The origin of the receptors is a woman in her sixties or seventies with active or convalescent COVID-19.

The chain links TRBV2 to TRBJ1-1; D call uncertain. The germline V gene has CDR1 SNHLY and CDR2 FYNNEI. The V end lost 3 bases, the J end lost 1 base, and 9 bases lay between the germline ends. This CDR3 region has 14 residues. The CDR3 spells CASSESRKNTEAFF. The CDR3 DNA follows: TGTGCCAGCAGTGAGAGCAGGAAGAACACTGAAGCTTTCTTT.

This clone was detected only a few times. The rearrangement joins TRBV12-3 or TRBV12-4 to TRBJ1-1; D gene unclear. This CDR3 is built from 13 residues. The V and J ends lost 7 bases and 4 bases respectively, with 13 bases between them. CDR3: CASTQFGSTEAFF. In nucleotides, the CDR3 is TGTGCCAGCACCCAATTTGGGAGCACTGAAGCTTTCTTT.

The sample holds a few counts of this clone. CDR3 in amino acids: CASSPSEISGANVLTF. CDR3 bases: TGTGCCAGCAGTCCATCCGAGATCTCTGGGGCCAACGTCCTGACTTTC. V usage is TRBV28 and J usage is TRBJ2-6; D gene uncertain. The V end was cut by 5 bases, the J end by 0 bases, with 11 bases between. The V gene's germline CDR1 is MDHEN and CDR2 SYDVKM. CDR3 length: 16 amino acids.

This clone was seen a single time. The genes are TRBV4-2 and TRBJ1-2; the D gene is possibly TRBD1 (6 bases). CDR1 LGHNA and CDR2 YNFKEQ come from the germline V gene. The germline V and J ends were trimmed by 1 base and 7 bases, with 16 bases remaining between them. The CDR3 loop spans 15 amino acids. Here the CDR3 DNA reads TGTGCCAGCAGCCAAGTCCTCCCAGGGGCGGGTGGCTACACCTTC. Amino acids: CASSQVLPGAGGYTF.

This clone was picked up many times. The chain has TRBV4-1 and TRBJ1-5; D is perhaps TRBD1 (6 bases). The CDR3 is 17 residues long. Trimming left V 4 bases short and J 1 base short, with 17 bases between. Germline-derived CDR1 and CDR2 are MGHRA and YSYEKL. CDR3 amino acids: CASSLTILRGSNQPQHF. The CDR3 bases are TGCGCCAGCAGCCTTACCATCCTCAGGGGAAGCAATCAGCCCCAGCATTTT.

This chain uses TRBV15 with TRBJ2-3; 9 nucleotides agree with TRBD1. In germline, CDR1 is LNHNV, CDR2 YYDKDF (reference sequence). V dropped 3 bases and J dropped 6; count of bases not matched to a gene: 10. This CDR3 region has 16 residues. CDR3 residues: CATSSSDRGLTDTQYF. CDR3 sequence (DNA): TGTGCCACCAGCAGCTCGGACAGGGGCTTAACTGATACGCAGTATTTT.

The chain employs TRBV6-5 and TRBJ2-7, with D perhaps TRBD1 (5 bases). The CDR3 has 15 residues. The V end lost 4 bases, the J end lost 3 bases, and 16 bases lay between the germline ends. Germline V CDR1 and CDR2: MNHEY, SVGAGI. This CDR3 is CASSLFKGALYEQYF. In DNA form, the CDR3 reads TGTGCCAGCAGTTTATTCAAAGGGGCTCTCTACGAGCAGTACTTC.

The J gene is TRBJ2-6, the V gene TRBV19, with 7 nucleotides matching TRBD1. Germline V gives CDR1 LNHDA, CDR2 SQIVND (reference sequence). The CDR3 has 18 amino acids. Trimming cost V 3 bases and J 2 bases; bases outside gene matches: 10. In nucleotides, the CDR3 is TGTGCCAGTAGTATCTCCCACCTCGACAGGGCTGGGGCCAACGTCCTGACTTTC. Its protein product is CASSISHLDRAGANVLTF. Using reference TRBV19 and TRBJ2-6 for the parts outside the CDR3, the full variable domain is DGGITQSPKYLFRKEGQNVTLSCEQNLNHDAMYWYRQDPGQGLRLIYYSQIVNDFQKGDIAEGYSVSREKKESFPLTVTSAQKNPTAFYLCASSISHLDRAGANVLTFGAGSRLTVL.

This chain uses TRBV7-9 with TRBJ1-1; TRBD1 matches at 7 bases. The germline V gene has CDR1 SEHNR and CDR2 FQNEAQ (reference sequence). Trimming cost V 4 bases and J 0 bases; bases outside gene matches: 11. The length of the CDR3 is 17 residues. CDR3 region: CASSSILGGAVNTEAFF. The CDR3 DNA reads as TGTGCCAGCAGCTCTATATTAGGGGGCGCCGTGAACACTGAAGCTTTCTTT.

V gene TRBV18 combines with J gene TRBJ2-1; TRBD1 aligns across 7 bases. Trimming cost V 3 bases and J 7 bases; bases outside gene matches: 9. This CDR3 has 15 amino acids. The V gene's germline CDR1 is KGHSH and CDR2 LQKENI. CDR3 DNA sequence: TGTGCCAGCTCACCCCGAGGGGGCTCCCCGAATGAGCAGTTCTTC. Amino acids: CASSPRGGSPNEQFF.

The chain employs TRBV28 and TRBJ2-7; no firm D call. The germline gives CDR1 MDHEN, CDR2 SYDVKM. The germline V and J ends were trimmed by 10 bases and 2 bases, with 18 bases remaining between them. The CDR3 is 14 amino acids. CDR3 in DNA: TGTGCCACCGGCGGTAGTGTACCCGCCTACGAGCAGTACTTC. Residues: CATGGSVPAYEQYF.